This TCR beta chain is from a study of blood T cell repertoires in COVID-19 (dated by TCRdb to the early 2020s). Describing the broader study: Collaborator samples came from the United States, Italy and Spain and covered acute and convalescent phases of COVID-19. The material from the prospective study consisted of cDNA or gDNA derived from T cells, B-cell-depleted T cells, or PBMCs. The dataset comprised deeply sampled blood TCRbeta repertoires from subjects exposed to, actively infected with, or recovered from COVID-19. A freely available public database, intended as a resource for researchers studying the immune response to SARS-CoV-2, is where the repertoires were released. The samples were drawn from the first 160 participants of the ongoing ImmuneRACE study and from 1,254 subjects provided by 6 global collaborators. Sample metadata almost always included a de-identified subject ID, COVID-19 status, age in years and sex. HLA class I and class II types, where available, came from metadata supplied by the sample provider rather than from assay-based typing. What the research found in general, with its limitations: Clinical and demographic metadata were provided uncurated, with the amount varying by source and participant.

Worth noting for this clone: Its binding antigen is unknown. The record has no base qualities; no much larger clone is one base away.

Enrolling through a virtual design, the prospective study's participants ranged in age from roughly 18 to 100 years and lived across more than 20 United States geographic areas. Cohort assignment in the prospective study relied on participant-reported clinical history from a screening survey and a study questionnaire. For ImmuneRACE Cohort 3, a participant was defined as recovered based on two consecutive negative NP/OP PCR tests, clearance by a healthcare professional, or resolution of symptoms. In the prospective study, mobile phlebotomists collected whole blood, serum and a nasopharyngeal or oropharyngeal swab from each participant. Over a roughly two-month period, participants in the prospective study had the option of providing additional blood draws and questionnaires. Before DNA extraction, blood samples from the prospective study were shipped at room temperature or frozen. The junction carries 7 bases between V and J, which are trimmed by 0 bases and 5 bases respectively. The CDR3 contains 13 residues, cysteine and phenylalanine counted. Kept here is only the CDR3 DNA, which spans 39 bases and is read in frame from base 1. CDR1 is given as SQVTM and CDR2 as ANQGSEA, both from the germline V gene.

The immunoSEQ Assay, a bias-controlled multiplex PCR, was used to amplify TCRbeta CDR3 regions from genomic DNA. The authors' pipeline ran thus. Within the assay, amplification of reference gene primers was used to estimate how many nucleated cells each sample contained. To quantify the absolute abundance of each unique TCRbeta CDR3 rearrangement, sequence reads were collapsed and filtered. For each sample, productive Simpson clonality was calculated as the square root of Simpson's diversity index over productive rearrangements. The clones in this table, taken by TCRdb from immuneACCESS, are in-frame only. Not every clone is retained; where verified, under half of the shortfall comes from an unresolved V gene, and the cause of the rest is unknown. The V and J calls and clone size are taken from that table; D and trimming were inferred from the DNA. Recorded for this sample are some 130,000 clones; roughly 75% of them occurred a single time. Less than 7.5% of the sample goes to the ten largest clones.

This sequence uses TRBV29-1 and TRBJ2-2; no D segment can be confidently identified. The clonotype originates from a woman aged 45-65 years who had recovered from COVID-19. The sample comprised PBMCs or T cells enriched from blood (not recorded which). The CDR3 reads as follows: CSVEDFLTGELFF. At the DNA level, the sequence is TGCAGCGTTGAAGATTTTCTGACCGGGGAGCTGTTTTTT.